This T cell receptor (beta chain) was retrieved from a study of blood T cell repertoires in COVID-19. In the study overall: COVID-19 samples, acute and convalescent, were from the United States, Italy and Spain. Sample material is recorded as cDNA or gDNA derived from T cells, B-cell-depleted T cells, or PBMCs.

Method: immunoSEQ multiplex PCR; TCRdb's copy keeps in-frame clones and lacks some. The data show about 460,000 clones, with about 85% seen just once and 7% to 10% held by the top ten. V lost 4 bases, J lost 5 bases, and 10 bases stayed unmatched. The CDR3 loop spans 15 amino acids. The germline V gene has CDR1 KGHSH and CDR2 LQKENI. Sequencing was carried out using PBMCs or T cells enriched from blood (not recorded which). This receptor was identified in a woman aged 55-69 years who had recovered from COVID-19. V gene TRBV18 combines with J gene TRBJ2-5; 7 bases line up with TRBD1. The CDR3 loop reads CASSLFTGVGETQYF. The CDR3, as DNA: TGTGCCAGCTCACTCTTTACAGGGGTCGGGGAGACCCAGTACTTC.